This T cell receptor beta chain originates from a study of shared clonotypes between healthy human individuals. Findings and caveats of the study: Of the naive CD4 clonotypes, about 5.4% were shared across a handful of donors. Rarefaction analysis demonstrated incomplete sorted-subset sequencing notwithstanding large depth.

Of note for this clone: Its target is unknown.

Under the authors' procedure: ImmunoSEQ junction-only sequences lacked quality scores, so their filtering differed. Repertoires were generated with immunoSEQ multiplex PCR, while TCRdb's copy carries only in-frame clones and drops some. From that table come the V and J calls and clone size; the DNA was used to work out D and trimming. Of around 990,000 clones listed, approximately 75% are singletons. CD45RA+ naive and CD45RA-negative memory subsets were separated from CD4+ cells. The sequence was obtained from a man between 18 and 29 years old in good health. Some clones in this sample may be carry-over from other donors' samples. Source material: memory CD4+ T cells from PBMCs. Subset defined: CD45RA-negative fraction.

In DNA form, the CDR3 reads TGTGCCAGCAGCTTAGGTGCGTACAACGGACCTCATGAGCAGTTCTTC. It translates to CASSLGAYNGPHEQFF. This rearrangement joins TRBV7-9 to TRBJ2-1; D remains unclear. CDR3 length: 16 amino acids. Germline V CDR1 and CDR2: SEHNR, FQNEAQ (reference sequence). V gave up 1 base and J gave up 8 bases, with 18 bases separating them.